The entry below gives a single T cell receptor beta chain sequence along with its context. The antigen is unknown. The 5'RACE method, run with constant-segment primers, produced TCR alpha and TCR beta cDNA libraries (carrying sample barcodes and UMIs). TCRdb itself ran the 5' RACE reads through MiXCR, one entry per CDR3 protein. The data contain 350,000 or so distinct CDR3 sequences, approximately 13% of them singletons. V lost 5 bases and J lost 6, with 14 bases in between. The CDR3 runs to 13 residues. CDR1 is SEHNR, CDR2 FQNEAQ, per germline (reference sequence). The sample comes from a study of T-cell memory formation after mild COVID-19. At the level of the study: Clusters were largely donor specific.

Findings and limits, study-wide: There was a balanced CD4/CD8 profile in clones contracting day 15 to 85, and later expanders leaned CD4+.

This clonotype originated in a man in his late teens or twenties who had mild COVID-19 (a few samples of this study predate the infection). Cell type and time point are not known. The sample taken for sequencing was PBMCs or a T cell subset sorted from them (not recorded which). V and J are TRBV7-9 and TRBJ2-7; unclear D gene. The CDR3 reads CASSRGYSPEQYF. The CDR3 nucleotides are TGTGCCAGCAGCCGAGGATACAGTCCCGAGCAGTACTTC.